This TCR beta chain was recovered during a study of identical twins. Overall study findings and caveats: Diverse VJ usage suggested most zero-insertion clonotypes were not invariant T cells. There was an excess of low generation probability in the out-of-frame alpha sequences that twins shared.

TCRdb ran MiXCR on the 5' RACE reads and lists one entry per CDR3 protein. This table holds hundreds of thousands of distinct CDR3 sequences, 9% to 15% found once. V shed 0 bases and J 9 bases; nucleotides not matched to a gene: 11. The CDR3 runs to 15 residues. Germline CDR1 and CDR2: DFQATT and SNEGSKA (reference sequence). This clonotype turned up a few times. Its target is unknown. These data were also filed under a second study, of yellow fever vaccine responses in identical twins.

The clonotype comes from a woman aged 18-29 years in good health. The specimen was PBMCs. The chain is built from TRBV20-1 and TRBJ2-1, with 7 positions matching TRBD2. The CDR3 DNA reads TGCAGTGCTAGAGATCCATCGGGGAGGGTGGGTGAGCAGTTCTTC. This sequence encodes CSARDPSGRVGEQFF.